Many counts were recorded for the clone carrying this T cell receptor (beta chain). Its target is unknown. MiXCR, run by TCRdb on the reads, gives a single entry per CDR3 protein. The sample includes about 900,000 distinct CDR3 sequences, 31% seen only once; the top ten take around 15%. This sample is part of a study of T cell repertoires in cytomegalovirus infection. Study in general: Based on public TCR beta signatures, there were indications of CMV infection and of a matching HLA type. Study results and caveats: What dominated the ex vivo response were HLA-C-restricted CMV-specific TCR beta clonotypes. Identification of carriers of CMV plus the relevant HLA was performed using cumulative public TCR beta family frequency.

The germline V gene has CDR1 SGHVS and CDR2 FQNEAQ. The CDR3 totals 17 residues. Trimming pared 0 bases from V and 1 base from J, leaving 14 bases between. The sequence came from a human donor in good health (CMV status not recorded). Some clones in this sample may be carry-over from other donors' samples. The chain is built from TRBV7-8 and TRBJ2-3; unclear D gene. The specimen comprised cultured CD8+ T cells from PBMCs, sampled from culture after CMV antigen stimulation. The CDR3 spells CASSLARKTTGTDTQYF. The CDR3 DNA reads TGTGCCAGCAGCTTAGCGCGCAAAACGACTGGCACAGATACGCAGTATTTT.